This paragraph covers one T cell receptor (beta chain) sequence. This record comes from a study of blood T cell repertoires in COVID-19. Study overall: The United States, Italy and Spain provided the acute and convalescent COVID-19 samples. Sources were T cells, B-cell-depleted T cells, or PBMCs; the material itself was cDNA or gDNA.

Original data processing: Amplification of reference gene primers provided the estimated nucleated cell counts. Clones were read by immunoSEQ multiplex PCR, and TCRdb kept only the in-frame ones, dropping some. V, J and clone size are taken as reported in that table, and D and trimming were inferred from the DNA itself. The sample has 250,000 to 300,000 clones; about nine tenths are singletons. CDR3 length: 14 residues. Germline-derived CDR1 and CDR2 are MGHRA and YSYEKL. Trimming removed 1 base at V and 2 bases at J, with 7 bases between. The sequence derives from a woman between 40 and 55 years old with acute or convalescent COVID-19. Sample: peripheral blood. This sequence joins TRBV4-1 and TRBJ2-3, with unresolved D. CDR3 residues: CASSQAVFTDTQYF. In DNA form, the CDR3 reads TGCGCCAGCAGCCAAGCCGTCTTCACAGATACGCAGTATTTT.